These 12 T cell receptor beta chains came from one sample sequenced in a study of T cell responses to AZD1222 COVID-19 vaccine. Profiled with immunoSEQ multiplex PCR; TCRdb holds only in-frame clones, not every one. Among over 130,000 clones, 92% were seen once, and the ten largest hold about 4%. The sequenced sample was peripheral blood, obtained 28 days after the second AZD1222 dose. The receptors shown here come from an adult who received the AZD1222 COVID-19 vaccine.

The gene calls are TRBV10-3 and TRBJ2-6; D is unclear. The germline V gene has CDR1 ENHRY and CDR2 SYGVKD. The CDR3 extends over 14 amino acids. Trimming cost V 3 bases and J 2 bases, with 5 bases left between them. CDR3 DNA: TGTGCCATCAGTGACAAGCCTGGGGCCAACGTCCTGACTTTC. As protein: CAISDKPGANVLTF.

This clone was recorded only once. The chain recombines TRBV5-4 with TRBJ2-1, with 14 positions matching TRBD2. The CDR3 sequence is 17 residues long. Germline-derived CDR1 and CDR2 are SGHNT and YYREEE (reference sequence). V shed 3 bases, J shed 10 bases, and the junction held 12 bases outside the gene matches. CDR3 DNA sequence: TGTGCCAGCAGCTCGGGACAGGAGGGACTAGCGGGAGAGGAGCAGTTCTTC. Encoded protein: CASSSGQEGLAGEEQFF.

The rearrangement links TRBV5-1 to TRBJ1-1; the D is unclear. The CDR3 runs 16 residues. CDR1 is SGHRS and CDR2 is YFSETQ in the germline V gene. Trimming took 4 bases from V and 3 from J, leaving 19 bases between them. The CDR3 DNA reads TGCGCCAGCAGCCCAGGACCGACCGGGAGGGACACTGAAGCTTTCTTT. Protein: CASSPGPTGRDTEAFF.

The chain uses TRBV7-9 and TRBJ2-3; D gene ambiguous. Trimming took off 1 base at V and 6 bases at J, with 17 bases between the two ends. CDR1 and CDR2 from the germline V gene are SEHNR and FQNEAQ (reference sequence). The CDR3 sequence is 16 residues long. The CDR3 nucleotides are TGTGCCAGCAGCTTAGGTTTGGCAGCTAGTTTGGATACGCAGTATTTT. Protein product: CASSLGLAASLDTQYF.

The V call is TRBV9, the J call TRBJ1-1; 9 bases fit TRBD1. Germline loops: CDR1 SGDLS, CDR2 YYNGEE. With 3 bases clipped from V and 8 bases from J, the junction kept 8 bases outside the gene matches. This CDR3 is 14 amino acids long. The CDR3 loop reads CASSDRGLSGEAFF. The CDR3 DNA reads TGTGCCAGCAGCGACAGGGGGCTGTCAGGCGAAGCTTTCTTT.

This chain joins TRBV28 and TRBJ2-2, with D maybe TRBD2 (5 bases). This CDR3 is built from 15 residues. The germline V gene has CDR1 MDHEN and CDR2 SYDVKM. Trimming stripped 2 bases from V and 1 base from J, with 8 bases between. CDR3 DNA sequence: TGTGCCAGCAGTTTAGGAGGTGGGAACACCGGGGAGCTGTTTTTT. Translating gives CASSLGGGNTGELFF. The whole variable domain, filled in from reference TRBV28 and TRBJ2-2, reads DVKVTQSSRYLVKRTGEKVFLECVQDMDHENMFWYRQDPGLGLRLIYFSYDVKMKEKGDIPEGYSVSREKKERFSLILESASTNQTSMYLCASSLGGGNTGELFFGEGSRLTVL.

This clone was seen repeatedly, ten times or more. The chain joins TRBV4-2 to TRBJ1-5; D is undetermined. The CDR3 sequence is 16 residues long. Between the trimmed V and J ends, which lost 0 bases and 3 bases, there was a span of 12 bases. Germline CDR1 reads LGHNA; CDR2 reads YNFKEQ. CDR3 nucleotide sequence: TGTGCCAGCAGCCAAGATCCGAGACGGGTCAATCAGCCCCAGCATTTT. This codes for CASSQDPRRVNQPQHF.

This chain connects TRBV7-9 to TRBJ1-4; a weak D match, TRBD1 (5 bases). Germline V lookup: CDR1 SEHNR, CDR2 FQNEAQ (reference sequence). V lost 6 bases and J 3 bases, leaving 14 bases between the germline ends. This CDR3 spans 15 amino acids. The CDR3 region has the DNA TGTGCCAGCAGTGCCCGGGGCCTCGCTAATGAAAAACTGTTTTTT. Translating gives CASSARGLANEKLFF.

In this sample, this clone turned up once. The V call is TRBV7-2, the J call TRBJ2-7, with 8 bases matching TRBD2. V lost 3 bases to trimming and J lost 3 bases; unmatched junction nucleotides: 16. The germline V gene has CDR1 SGHTA and CDR2 FQGNSA. The CDR3 is 18 amino acids. CDR3 DNA: TGTGCCAGCAGCTTTGCCAGTAAAGCAGCGGGAGCAATCTACGAGCAGTACTTC. Translating gives CASSFASKAAGAIYEQYF.

The V gene is TRBV9, the J gene TRBJ2-3, with no clear D. There are 14 residues in the CDR3. The V gene lost 0 bases and the J gene lost 10 bases, with 15 bases spanning the gap. CDR1 is SGDLS, CDR2 YYNGEE, per germline. The CDR3 nucleotides are TGTGCCAGCAGCGTAGACTCGGCCCCCCTCTCGCAGTATTTT. Translation gives CASSVDSAPLSQYF.

This clone has just one count. The chain recombines TRBV19 with TRBJ1-5; the match to TRBD1 covers 7 bases. Looked up from germline, CDR1 is LNHDA and CDR2 is SQIVND (reference sequence). Trimming took 1 base from V and 4 from J; bases not matched to a gene: 10. The CDR3 spans 17 residues. CDR3 protein: CASSIGPRGSRNQPQHF. As DNA, the CDR3 is TGTGCCAGTAGTATAGGTCCCAGGGGGTCGAGGAATCAGCCCCAGCATTTT.

This clone was detected only a few times. The same CDR3 can be traced to other DNA sequences in this sample. This chain links TRBV27 with TRBJ1-6, with TRBD1 as a possible D gene (6 bases). The V end lost 6 bases, the J end lost 9 bases, and 9 bases lay between the germline ends. The germline V gene encodes CDR1 MNHEY and CDR2 SMNVEV (reference sequence). The CDR3 spans 12 residues. CDR3 nucleotide sequence: TGTGCCAGCAGCAGGGGACGTTCACCCCTCCACTTT. Amino acids: CASSRGRSPLHF.